The sequence of this T cell receptor beta chain was determined in a study of read filtering for tumor transcriptome and immune sequencing. Study details: TCR-mapped reads were about 3.5 to 10.27 million with IR-seq versus about 80 to 1273 with RNA-seq.

Germline V CDR1 and CDR2: SQVTM, ANQGSEA. This CDR3 has 12 residues. Unmatched junction bases numbered 5, after V lost 4 bases and J lost 5 bases. A word on this clonotype: A much larger clonotype is one base distant, so this may be a read error.

From around 0.4 ug of RNA, a library with molecular barcoded alpha/delta and beta/gamma adaptors was made. TCRdb recomputed calls from the reads with MiXCR, one row per CDR3 protein. The sample holds 50,000 to 65,000 distinct CDR3 sequences, roughly 18% seen once. Sequencing was performed on a population of CD138-negative cells sorted from bone marrow. This receptor was obtained from a donor at least 40 years old with multiple myeloma. The genes are TRBV29-1 and TRBJ2-7; the match to TRBD2 covers 7 bases. The CDR3 DNA sequence: TGCAGCGTTGCTTGGCGGGGGAACGAGCAGTACTTC. It encodes CSVAWRGNEQYF.